These 30 T cell receptor beta chains originate from one sample sequenced in a study of neurological immune-mediated disorders. TCRdb re-called the 5' RACE reads with MiXCR, one entry per CDR3 protein. The sample shows 60,000 to 85,000 distinct CDR3 sequences, 4% to 6% of them seen only once. Sequencing input: PBMCs. Receptors were obtained from a man younger than 35 with multiple sclerosis.

This clonotype was detected ten times or more. V is TRBV7-2 and J is TRBJ2-2; possibly TRBD1 or TRBD2 for D (5 bases each). This CDR3 is built from 13 residues. Germline V CDR1 and CDR2: SGHTA, FQGNSA. Between the trimmed V and J ends, which lost 4 bases and 7 bases, there was a span of 10 bases. The CDR3 coding sequence is TGTGCCAGCAGCTCGGGACCTGACGGGGAGCTGTTTTTT. It translates to CASSSGPDGELFF.

Ten or more counts support this clonotype. V and J are TRBV5-5 and TRBJ2-1; 11 bases line up with TRBD2. CDR1 and CDR2 (germline): SGHKS, YYEKEE (reference sequence). After removal of 4 bases from V and 5 bases from J, the junction contained 8 bases not matched to a gene. This CDR3 spans 16 amino acids. The CDR3 bases are TGTGCCAGCAGCCGACACTATAGCGGGGGGGACAATGAGCAGTTCTTC. Translated, it gives CASSRHYSGGDNEQFF.

In its sample, this clonotype was seen many times. The chain links TRBV20-1 to TRBJ2-3; TRBD2 matches 10 bases. This CDR3 has 16 amino acids. V shed 3 bases, J shed 0 bases, and the junction held 6 bases outside the gene matches. Germline CDR1 DFQATT, CDR2 SNEGSKA (reference sequence). CDR3 coding DNA: TGCAGTGCTAGCGATAGACTAGCGGGTAGCACAGATACGCAGTATTTT. This encodes CSASDRLAGSTDTQYF.

There are many counts of this clonotype. The chain combines TRBV6-2 or TRBV6-3 with TRBJ2-1; D not certain. The CDR3 is 15 amino acids. CDR1 is MNHEY, CDR2 SVGEGT, per germline. V lost 6 bases and J 6 bases, leaving 18 bases between the germline ends. The CDR3 DNA sequence: TGTGCCAGCAGCAGCTACACTAAGGCCCTCAATGAGCAGTTCTTC. Its translation: CASSSYTKALNEQFF.

The chain links TRBV7-2 to TRBJ2-1, with 9 bases aligning to TRBD1. The germline V gene encodes CDR1 SGHTA and CDR2 FQGNSA. V shed 4 bases and J 8 bases; nucleotides not matched to a gene: 6. The CDR3 covers 14 residues. CDR3 in DNA: TGTGCCAGCAGCTCGCAACAGGGGGCGGATGAGCAGTTCTTC. It specifies CASSSQQGADEQFF.

This clonotype was seen ten or more times. J is TRBJ1-1 and V is TRBV7-8; possibly TRBD1 for D (6 bases). The V end was cut by 1 base, the J end by 2 bases, with 11 bases between. Per the germline V gene, CDR1 is SGHVS and CDR2 is FQNEAQ. The CDR3 sequence is 15 residues long. CDR3 in DNA: TGTGCCAGCAGCTTAGTGGCGGGGGCAAACACTGAAGCTTTCTTT. Translating it yields CASSLVAGANTEAFF.

This clonotype was seen only a few times. Compared with germline, one end of the junction differs, possibly owing to a read error. CDR3: CASSLNWGPLNF. The DNA for the CDR3 is TGTGCCAGCAGCTTAAATTGGGGCCCCCTCAACTTT. The V gene is TRBV7-2, the J gene TRBJ1-6; D is perhaps TRBD1 (5 bases). Germline V gene data show CDR1 as SGHTA and CDR2 as FQGNSA. The CDR3 totals 12 residues.

This clonotype was detected a few times. A read error may be the cause here, since a much bigger clone is one base away. This chain connects TRBV7-8 to TRBJ2-1; TRBD2 agrees at 8 bases. V shed 4 bases, J shed 7 bases, and the junction held 9 bases outside the gene matches. The CDR3 consists of 15 residues. Germline values: CDR1 SGHVS, CDR2 FQNEAQ. CDR3 sequence (DNA): TGTGCCAGCAGCTCAATAGCGGGGACTCGTAATGAGCAGTTCTTC. It translates to CASSSIAGTRNEQFF.

This clonotype was observed many times. The rearrangement joins TRBV4-3 to TRBJ1-2, with 7 bases matching TRBD1. Germline CDR1 LGHNA, CDR2 YSLEER. The V and J ends lost 3 bases and 8 bases, in that order; junction bases with no gene match: 6. This CDR3 contains 13 residues. CDR3 region: CASSHMTGKGYTF. CDR3 bases: TGCGCCAGCAGCCATATGACAGGGAAGGGCTACACCTTC.

In its sample, this clonotype was seen many times. The V gene is TRBV13, the J gene TRBJ2-2, with D tentatively TRBD1 (6 bases). V lost 4 bases and J lost 5, with 14 bases in between. There are 15 residues in the CDR3. Per germline, CDR1 PRHDT and CDR2 FYEKMQ (reference sequence). CDR3 residues: CASSSWGRRTGELFF. CDR3 sequence (DNA): TGTGCCAGCAGCTCCTGGGGGCGTCGGACCGGGGAGCTGTTTTTT. Using reference TRBV13 and TRBJ2-2 for the parts outside the CDR3, the full variable domain is AAGVIQSPRHLIKEKRETATLKCYPIPRHDTVYWYQQGPGQDPQFLISFYEKMQSDKGSIPDRFSAQQFSDYHSELNMSSLELGDSALYFCASSSWGRRTGELFFGEGSRLTVL.

The sample holds many counts of this clonotype. This rearrangement joins TRBV20-1 to TRBJ1-1; D unresolved. Germline V gene lookup returns CDR1 DFQATT and CDR2 SNEGSKA (reference sequence). The CDR3 length is 12 residues. Trimming stripped 7 bases from V and 5 bases from J, with 14 bases between. The CDR3: CSGIDGRTEAFF. The CDR3 DNA follows: TGCAGTGGGATTGATGGGAGGACTGAAGCTTTCTTT.

Many counts were recorded for this clonotype. V gene TRBV20-1 combines with J gene TRBJ2-3; D remains unclear. Germline CDR1 is DFQATT and CDR2 is SNEGSKA (reference sequence). CDR3 length: 11 residues. V was trimmed by 7 bases and J by 1 base, leaving 6 bases between them. The CDR3 region is CSVYGTDTQYF. In DNA form, the CDR3 reads TGCAGTGTATACGGCACAGATACGCAGTATTTT.

This clonotype was found many times. This chain joins TRBV29-1 and TRBJ2-2; possibly TRBD1 or TRBD2 for D (5 bases each). Germline V gives CDR1 SQVTM, CDR2 ANQGSEA. Trimming stripped 7 bases from V and 5 bases from J, with 8 bases between. This CDR3 has 11 amino acids. The CDR3 protein is CSGGRTGELFF. DNA for the CDR3: TGCAGCGGGGGGAGAACCGGGGAGCTGTTTTTT.

This clonotype was seen ten or more times. This chain uses TRBV7-8 with TRBJ2-2; D may be TRBD1 (6 bases). V was pared by 8 bases and J by 3 bases, with 22 bases between. The germline V gene encodes CDR1 SGHVS and CDR2 FQNEAQ. The CDR3 spans 17 residues. For the CDR3, the DNA is TGTGCCAGCTACGTCGTGGGGGCGGGTAGGGACACCGGGGAGCTGTTTTTT. It specifies CASYVVGAGRDTGELFF.

The genes are TRBV7-2 and TRBJ1-6; D call uncertain. The CDR3 totals 17 residues. Germline loops: CDR1 SGHTA, CDR2 FQGNSA. V lost 4 bases and J 6 bases, leaving 19 bases between the germline ends. The CDR3 protein is CASSSSKWGKINSPLHF. CDR3 coding DNA: TGTGCCAGCAGCTCATCAAAGTGGGGAAAGATTAATTCACCCCTCCACTTT.

This clonotype came up many times. The rearrangement uses TRBV20-1 and TRBJ1-3; 9 bases match TRBD1. The CDR3 sequence is 15 residues long. Germline CDR1 is DFQATT and CDR2 is SNEGSKA (reference sequence). Trimming at V came to 6 bases and at J to 3 bases, leaving 9 bases not matched to a gene. The CDR3 bases are TGCAGTGCCGCTGAAGGGACAGGGAGTGGAAACACCATATATTTT. Its protein is CSAAEGTGSGNTIYF.

The table lists this clonotype with many counts. This chain connects TRBV20-1 to TRBJ2-1, with D perhaps matching TRBD1 or TRBD2 (5 bases each). The V gene's germline CDR1 is DFQATT and CDR2 SNEGSKA (reference sequence). V was pared by 3 bases and J by 15 bases, with 21 bases between. The length of the CDR3 is 13 residues. CDR3 bases: TGCAGTGCTAGTCAGTCCGGGACCTTGGAACTGTTCTTC. It codes for CSASQSGTLELFF.

This clonotype was detected ten times or more. The CDR3 loop reads CASSKEPGGSGGADTQYF. DNA for the CDR3: TGTGCCAGCAGCAAAGAACCTGGGGGTAGCGGGGGTGCAGATACGCAGTATTTT. This sequence joins TRBV21-1 and TRBJ2-3; TRBD2 is the table's D call, not checked against the DNA. TRBV21-1 is recorded as a pseudogene. CDR3 size: 18 residues.

This clonotype appeared many times. The CDR3 DNA reads as TGTGCCACCAGCAGAGCAAGGGAAGGGCTTTCCGATGGCTACACCTTC. Amino acids: CATSRAREGLSDGYTF. The chain employs TRBV15 and TRBJ1-2; D uncertain. The germline V gene has CDR1 LNHNV and CDR2 YYDKDF (reference sequence). The CDR3 spans 16 residues. Trimming stripped 1 base from V and 6 bases from J, with 18 bases between.

This clonotype was seen a handful of times. This clone may be a read error of a much larger clone one base away. The V and J genes are TRBV3-1 and TRBJ1-4; TRBD1 aligns across 9 bases. J lost 8 bases, V lost 4 bases, and 8 bases had no gene match. The CDR3 consists of 15 residues. Germline V CDR1 and CDR2: LGHDT, YNNKEL (reference sequence). The CDR3 DNA is TGTGCCAGCAGCCGAGGGACAGGGACGGAGGAAAAACTGTTTTTT. This translates into CASSRGTGTEEKLFF.

The chain recombines TRBV12-3 or TRBV12-4 with TRBJ2-7, with D possibly TRBD1 on 5 matching bases. CDR3 size: 13 residues. V was trimmed by 8 bases and J by 5 bases, leaving 16 bases between them. CDR3 amino acids: CASGWGIKDEQYF. The CDR3 DNA is TGTGCCAGCGGATGGGGCATTAAGGACGAGCAGTACTTC.

This clonotype has at least ten counts. The chain employs TRBV5-1 and TRBJ1-2; a possible D gene is TRBD1 (6 bases). Trimming took off 3 bases at V and 3 bases at J, with 9 bases between the two ends. There are 13 residues in the CDR3. In germline, CDR1 is SGHRS, CDR2 YFSETQ. CDR3 coding DNA: TGCGCCAGCAGCTGGGGGCGTGACTATGGCTACACCTTC. Amino acid sequence: CASSWGRDYGYTF.

This clonotype was seen more than once but under ten times. A much larger clone lies one base from this, so it may be a read error. V gene TRBV11-2 combines with J gene TRBJ2-6; maybe TRBD1 (6 bases). Germline V gene lookup returns CDR1 SGHAT and CDR2 FQNNGV. CDR3 length equals 15 residues. CDR3 nucleotides: TGTGCCAGCAGCCGACAGGTGTCTGGGGCCAAAGTCCTGACTTTC. Residues: CASSRQVSGAKVLTF.

This clonotype was counted many times. The chain recombines TRBV12-3 or TRBV12-4 with TRBJ1-1, with a tentative D call TRBD1 (6 bases). Trimming cost V 4 bases and J 2 bases, with 11 bases left between them. The CDR3 sequence is 14 residues long. The CDR3 DNA sequence: TGTGCCAGCAGTTCAGGGGCCGCCAACACTGAAGCTTTCTTT. Its translation: CASSSGAANTEAFF.

Comment on this clonotype: Being one base from a much bigger clone, this may be a read error. The chain has TRBV9 and TRBJ2-7, with TRBD1 matching over 8 bases. The length of the CDR3 is 15 residues. Germline lookup yields CDR1 SGDLS and CDR2 YYNGEE. The J segment lost 7 bases and the V segment lost 1 base, leaving 10 bases of the junction unmatched. CDR3 nucleotides: TGTGCCAGCAGCGTATACGGGACAGGTCTCAAAGAGCAGTACTTC. Amino acids: CASSVYGTGLKEQYF.

This clonotype was detected a few times. The rearrangement links TRBV5-1 to TRBJ2-7; D possibly corresponds to TRBD2 (5 bases). The CDR3 contains 13 residues. Germline V gives CDR1 SGHRS, CDR2 YFSETQ. V was shortened by 3 bases and J by 6 bases, with 13 bases between the two germline ends. Here the CDR3 DNA reads TGCGCCAGCAGCTCGAGGCTCGGAGGCGAGCAGTACTTC. It translates to CASSSRLGGEQYF.

The J gene is TRBJ2-7, the V gene TRBV14; the D is unclear. The CDR3 loop spans 13 amino acids. V lost 2 bases and J 7 bases, leaving 12 bases between the germline ends. CDR1 SGHDN and CDR2 FVKESK come from the germline V gene. The CDR3 protein is CASSQMTPREQYF. CDR3 coding DNA: TGTGCCAGCAGCCAAATGACACCTCGAGAGCAGTACTTC.

This clonotype was recorded at least ten times. The V gene is TRBV14, the J gene TRBJ2-2; 8 bases line up with TRBD2. CDR3 length: 20 amino acids. Unmatched junction bases numbered 17, after V lost 3 bases and J lost 2 bases. Germline V gene sequence: CDR1 SGHDN, CDR2 FVKESK. CDR3 residues: CASSHHHRAIAGLNTGELFF. The CDR3 nucleotides are TGTGCCAGCAGCCACCACCACCGGGCAATAGCGGGGTTAAACACCGGGGAGCTGTTTTTT.

Worth noting for this clonotype: A much larger clone lies one base from this, so it may be a read error. V gene TRBV29-1 combines with J gene TRBJ2-3; D is perhaps TRBD2 (5 bases). Trimming pared 6 bases from V and 0 bases from J, leaving 10 bases between. The CDR3 contains 13 residues. Germline V gives CDR1 SQVTM, CDR2 ANQGSEA. The CDR3 bases are TGCAGCGTGACCCGGGAAAGCACAGATACGCAGTATTTT. Its protein is CSVTRESTDTQYF.

This clonotype was counted ten times or more. V is TRBV5-1 and J is TRBJ2-1; D ambiguous. Germline V CDR1 and CDR2: SGHRS, YFSETQ. This CDR3 contains 15 residues. V shed 0 bases and J shed 3 bases, with 10 bases lying between them. CDR3 region: CASSLARASYNEQFF. The CDR3, as DNA: TGCGCCAGCAGCTTGGCCCGGGCTAGCTACAATGAGCAGTTCTTC.